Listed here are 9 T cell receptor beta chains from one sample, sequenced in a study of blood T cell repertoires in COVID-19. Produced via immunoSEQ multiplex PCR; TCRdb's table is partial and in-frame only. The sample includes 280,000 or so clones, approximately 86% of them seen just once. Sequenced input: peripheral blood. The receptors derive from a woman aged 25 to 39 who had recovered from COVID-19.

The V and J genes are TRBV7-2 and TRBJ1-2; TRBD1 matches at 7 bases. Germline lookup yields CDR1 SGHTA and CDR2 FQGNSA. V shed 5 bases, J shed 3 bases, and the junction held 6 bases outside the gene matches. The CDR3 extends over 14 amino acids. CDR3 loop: CASSPSQGYYGYTF. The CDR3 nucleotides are TGTGCCAGCAGCCCATCACAGGGGTACTATGGCTACACCTTC. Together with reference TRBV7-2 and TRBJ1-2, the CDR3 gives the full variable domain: GAGVSQSPSNKVTEKGKDVELRCDPISGHTALYWYRQSLGQGLEFLIYFQGNSAPDKSGLPSDRFSAERTGGSVSTLTIQRTQQEDSAVYLCASSPSQGYYGYTFGSGTRLTVV.

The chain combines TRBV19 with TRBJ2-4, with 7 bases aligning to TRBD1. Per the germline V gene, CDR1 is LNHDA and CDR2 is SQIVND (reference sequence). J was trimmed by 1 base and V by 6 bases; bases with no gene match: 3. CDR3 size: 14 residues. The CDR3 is CASRQQGAKNIQYF. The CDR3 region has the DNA TGTGCCAGTAGACAACAGGGGGCCAAAAACATTCAGTACTTC.

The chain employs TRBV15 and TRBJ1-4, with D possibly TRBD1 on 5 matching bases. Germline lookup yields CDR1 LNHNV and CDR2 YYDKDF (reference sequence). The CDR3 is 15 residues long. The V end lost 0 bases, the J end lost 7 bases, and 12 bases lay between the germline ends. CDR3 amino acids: CATSRDGASGEKLFF. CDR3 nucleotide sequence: TGTGCCACCAGCAGAGATGGGGCTTCGGGTGAAAAACTGTTTTTT.

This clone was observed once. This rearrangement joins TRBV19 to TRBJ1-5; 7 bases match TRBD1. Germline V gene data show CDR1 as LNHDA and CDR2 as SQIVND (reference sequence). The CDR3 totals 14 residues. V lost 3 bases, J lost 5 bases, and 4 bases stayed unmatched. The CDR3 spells CASSIGGGYQPQHF. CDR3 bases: TGTGCCAGTAGTATTGGAGGGGGCTATCAGCCCCAGCATTTT.

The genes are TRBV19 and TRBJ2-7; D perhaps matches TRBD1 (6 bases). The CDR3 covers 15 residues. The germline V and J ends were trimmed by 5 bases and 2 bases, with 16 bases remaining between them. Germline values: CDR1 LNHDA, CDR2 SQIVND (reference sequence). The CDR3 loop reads CASSADRNMPYEQYF. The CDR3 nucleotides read TGTGCCAGTAGTGCAGACAGGAACATGCCCTACGAGCAGTACTTC.

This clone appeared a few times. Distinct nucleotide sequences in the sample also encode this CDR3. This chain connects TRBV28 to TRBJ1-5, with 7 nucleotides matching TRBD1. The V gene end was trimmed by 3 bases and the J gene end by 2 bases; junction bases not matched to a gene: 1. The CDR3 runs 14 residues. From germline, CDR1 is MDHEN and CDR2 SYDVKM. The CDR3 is CASSFGTGNQPQHF. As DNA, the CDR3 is TGTGCCAGCAGTTTCGGGACAGGCAATCAGCCCCAGCATTTT.

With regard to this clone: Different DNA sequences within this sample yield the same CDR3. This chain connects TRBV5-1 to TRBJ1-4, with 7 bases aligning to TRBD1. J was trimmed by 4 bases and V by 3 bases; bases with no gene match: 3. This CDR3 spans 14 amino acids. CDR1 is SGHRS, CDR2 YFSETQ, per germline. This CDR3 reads CASSSGQSNEKLFF. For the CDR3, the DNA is TGCGCCAGCAGCTCGGGACAGAGTAATGAAAAACTGTTTTTT.

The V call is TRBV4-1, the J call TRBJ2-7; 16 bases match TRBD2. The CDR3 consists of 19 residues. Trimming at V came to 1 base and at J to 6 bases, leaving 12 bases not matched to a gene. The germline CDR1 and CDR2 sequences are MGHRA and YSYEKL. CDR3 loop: CASSQVVGLAGGPPREQYF. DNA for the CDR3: TGCGCCAGCAGCCAAGTCGTGGGACTAGCGGGAGGGCCTCCCCGCGAGCAGTACTTC.

Here the CDR3 reads CASTQDNPSMNTEAFF. The CDR3, as DNA: TGTGCCAGCACCCAGGACAATCCCTCTATGAACACTGAAGCTTTCTTT. The V call is TRBV16, the J call TRBJ1-1, with a tentative D call TRBD1 (5 bases). The CDR3 contains 16 residues. Looked up from germline, CDR1 is KGHSY and CDR2 is FQNENV. Between the trimmed V and J ends, which lost 7 bases and 0 bases, there was a span of 18 bases.